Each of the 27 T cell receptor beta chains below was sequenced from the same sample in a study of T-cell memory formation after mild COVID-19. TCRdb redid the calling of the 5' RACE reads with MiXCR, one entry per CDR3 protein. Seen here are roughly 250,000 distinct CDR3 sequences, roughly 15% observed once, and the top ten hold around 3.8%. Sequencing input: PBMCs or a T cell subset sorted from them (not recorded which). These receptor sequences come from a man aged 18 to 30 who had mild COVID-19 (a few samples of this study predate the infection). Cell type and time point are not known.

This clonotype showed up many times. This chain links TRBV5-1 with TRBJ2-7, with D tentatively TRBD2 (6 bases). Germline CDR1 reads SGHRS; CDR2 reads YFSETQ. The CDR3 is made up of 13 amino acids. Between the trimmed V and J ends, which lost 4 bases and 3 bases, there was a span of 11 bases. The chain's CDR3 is CASSPTGGYEQYV. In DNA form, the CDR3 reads TGCGCCAGCAGCCCCACCGGGGGCTACGAGCAGTACGTC.

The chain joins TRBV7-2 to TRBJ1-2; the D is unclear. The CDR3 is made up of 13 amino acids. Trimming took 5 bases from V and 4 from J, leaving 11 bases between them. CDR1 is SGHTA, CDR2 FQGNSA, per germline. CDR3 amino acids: CASSPRTSYGYTF. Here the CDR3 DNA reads TGTGCCAGCAGCCCCCGCACCTCCTATGGCTACACCTTC.

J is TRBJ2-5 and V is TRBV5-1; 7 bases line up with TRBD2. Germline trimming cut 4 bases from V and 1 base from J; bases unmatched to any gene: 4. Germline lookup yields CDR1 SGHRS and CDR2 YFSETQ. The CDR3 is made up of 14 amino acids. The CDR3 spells CASSGRGGQETQYF. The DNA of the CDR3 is TGCGCCAGCAGCGGGCGCGGGGGCCAAGAGACCCAGTACTTC.

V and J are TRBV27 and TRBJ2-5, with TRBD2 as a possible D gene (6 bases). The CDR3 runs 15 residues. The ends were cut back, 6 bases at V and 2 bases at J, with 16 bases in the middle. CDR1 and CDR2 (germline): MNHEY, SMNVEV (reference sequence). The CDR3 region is CASRRDSYVQETQYF. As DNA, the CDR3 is TGTGCCAGCAGGCGGGACTCGTACGTACAAGAGACCCAGTACTTC.

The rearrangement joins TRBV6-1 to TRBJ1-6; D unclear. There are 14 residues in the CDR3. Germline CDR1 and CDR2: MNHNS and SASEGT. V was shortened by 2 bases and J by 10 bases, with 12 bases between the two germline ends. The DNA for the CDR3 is TGTGCCAGCAGTGAAAACCCGCCGAGCTCACCCCTCCACTTT. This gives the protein CASSENPPSSPLHF.

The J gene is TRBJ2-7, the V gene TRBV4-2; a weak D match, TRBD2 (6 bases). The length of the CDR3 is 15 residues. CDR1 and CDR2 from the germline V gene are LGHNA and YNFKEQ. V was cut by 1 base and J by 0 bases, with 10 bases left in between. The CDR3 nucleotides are TGTGCCAGCAGCCAAGGCGGGACTCTCTCCTACGAGCAGTACTTC. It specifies CASSQGGTLSYEQYF.

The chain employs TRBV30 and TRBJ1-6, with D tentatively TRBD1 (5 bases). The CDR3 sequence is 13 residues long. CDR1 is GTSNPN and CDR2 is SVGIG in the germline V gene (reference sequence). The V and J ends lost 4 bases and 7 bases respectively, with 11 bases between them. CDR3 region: CAWNPGQNSPLHF. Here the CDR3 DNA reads TGTGCCTGGAATCCAGGACAAAATTCACCCCTCCACTTT.

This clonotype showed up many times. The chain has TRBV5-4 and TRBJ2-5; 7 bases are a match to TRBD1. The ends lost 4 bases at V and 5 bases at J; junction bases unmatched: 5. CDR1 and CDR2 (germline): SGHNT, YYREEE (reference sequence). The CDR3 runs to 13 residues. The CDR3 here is CASSLDRVETQYF. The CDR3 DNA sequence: TGTGCCAGCAGCCTTGACAGGGTGGAGACCCAGTACTTC.

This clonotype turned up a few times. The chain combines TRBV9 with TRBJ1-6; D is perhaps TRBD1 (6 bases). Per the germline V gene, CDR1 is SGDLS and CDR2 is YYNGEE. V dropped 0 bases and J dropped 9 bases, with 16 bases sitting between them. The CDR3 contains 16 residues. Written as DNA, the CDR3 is TGTGCCAGCAGCGTAGGAGACAGGCCCCGTGGTTCACCCCTCCACTTT. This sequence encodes CASSVGDRPRGSPLHF.

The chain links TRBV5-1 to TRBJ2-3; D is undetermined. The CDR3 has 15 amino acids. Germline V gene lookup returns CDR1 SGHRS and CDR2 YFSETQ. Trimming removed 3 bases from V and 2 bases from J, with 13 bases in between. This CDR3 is CASSSSGFATDTQYF. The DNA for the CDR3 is TGCGCCAGCAGCTCATCAGGTTTTGCCACAGATACGCAGTATTTT. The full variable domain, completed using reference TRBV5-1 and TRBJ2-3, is KAGVTQTPRYLIKTRGQQVTLSCSPISGHRSVSWYQQTPGQGLQFLFEYFSETQRNKGNFPGRFSGRQFSNSRSEMNVSTLELGDSALYLCASSSSGFATDTQYFGPGTRLTVL.

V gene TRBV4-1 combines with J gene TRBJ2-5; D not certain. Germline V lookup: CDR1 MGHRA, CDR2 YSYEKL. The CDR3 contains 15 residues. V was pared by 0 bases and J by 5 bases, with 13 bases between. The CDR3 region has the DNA TGCGCCAGCAGCCAAGATCCAGGCTTGGGGGAGACCCAGTACTTC. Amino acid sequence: CASSQDPGLGETQYF.

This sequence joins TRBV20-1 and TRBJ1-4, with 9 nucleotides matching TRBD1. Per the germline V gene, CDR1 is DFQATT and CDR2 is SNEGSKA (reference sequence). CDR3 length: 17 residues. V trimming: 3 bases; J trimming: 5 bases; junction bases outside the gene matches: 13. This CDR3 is CSASPMPGQGFNEKLFF. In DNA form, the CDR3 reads TGCAGTGCTAGTCCTATGCCGGGACAGGGCTTCAATGAAAAACTGTTTTTT.

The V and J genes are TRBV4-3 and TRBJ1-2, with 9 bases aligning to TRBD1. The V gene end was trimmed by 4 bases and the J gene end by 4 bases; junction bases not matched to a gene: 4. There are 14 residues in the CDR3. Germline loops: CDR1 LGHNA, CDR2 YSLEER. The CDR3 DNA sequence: TGCGCCAGCAGCCGAGGACAGGGGTCCTATGGCTACACCTTC. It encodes CASSRGQGSYGYTF.

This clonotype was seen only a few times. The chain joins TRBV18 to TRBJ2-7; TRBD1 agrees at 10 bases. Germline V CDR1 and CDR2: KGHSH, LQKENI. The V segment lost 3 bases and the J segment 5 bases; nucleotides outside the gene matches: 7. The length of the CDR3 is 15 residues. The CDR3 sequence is CASSPGTGARNEQYF. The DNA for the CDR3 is TGTGCCAGCTCACCGGGGACAGGGGCTAGGAACGAGCAGTACTTC.

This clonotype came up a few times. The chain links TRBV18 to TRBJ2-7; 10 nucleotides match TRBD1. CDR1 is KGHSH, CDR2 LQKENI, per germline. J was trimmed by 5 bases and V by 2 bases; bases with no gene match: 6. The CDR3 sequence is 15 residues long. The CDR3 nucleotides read TGTGCCAGCTCACCAAGGGACAGGGGTTTTGACGAGCAGTACTTC. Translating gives CASSPRDRGFDEQYF.

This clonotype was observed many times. The CDR3 loop is CASSPGFSGGAKTQYF. In DNA, the CDR3 is TGTGCCAGCAGCCCTGGGTTTAGCGGGGGGGCCAAGACGCAGTATTTT. The rearrangement joins TRBV21-1 to TRBJ2-3; the table's D call, TRBD2, has no DNA check behind it. TRBV21-1 is a pseudogene segment. CDR3 size: 16 residues.

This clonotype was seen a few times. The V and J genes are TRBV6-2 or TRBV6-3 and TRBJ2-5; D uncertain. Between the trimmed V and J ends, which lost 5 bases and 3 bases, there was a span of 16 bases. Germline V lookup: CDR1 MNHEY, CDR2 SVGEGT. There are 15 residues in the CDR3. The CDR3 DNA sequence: TGTGCCAGCAGTGGCGGCAGCCCCACTGAAGAGACCCAGTACTTC. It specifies CASSGGSPTEETQYF.

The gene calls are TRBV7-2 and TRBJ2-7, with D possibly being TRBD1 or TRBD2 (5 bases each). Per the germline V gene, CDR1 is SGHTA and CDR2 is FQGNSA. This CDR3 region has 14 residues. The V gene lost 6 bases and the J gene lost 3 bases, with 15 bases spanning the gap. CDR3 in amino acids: CASSYGTGNYEQYV. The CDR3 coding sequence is TGTGCCAGCAGTTATGGGACCGGGAACTACGAGCAGTACGTC.

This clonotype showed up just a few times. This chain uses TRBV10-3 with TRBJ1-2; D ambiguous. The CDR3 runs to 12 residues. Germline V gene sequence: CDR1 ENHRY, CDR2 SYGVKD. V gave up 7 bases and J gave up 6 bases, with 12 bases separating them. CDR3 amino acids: CAINRGRHGYTF. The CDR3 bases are TGTGCCATCAATCGAGGGAGGCATGGCTACACCTTC.

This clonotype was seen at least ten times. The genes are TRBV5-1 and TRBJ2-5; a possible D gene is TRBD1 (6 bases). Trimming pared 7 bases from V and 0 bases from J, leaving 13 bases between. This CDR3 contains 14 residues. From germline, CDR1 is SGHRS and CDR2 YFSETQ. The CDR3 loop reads CASAEQGDQETQYF. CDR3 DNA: TGCGCCAGCGCAGAACAGGGAGACCAAGAGACCCAGTACTTC.

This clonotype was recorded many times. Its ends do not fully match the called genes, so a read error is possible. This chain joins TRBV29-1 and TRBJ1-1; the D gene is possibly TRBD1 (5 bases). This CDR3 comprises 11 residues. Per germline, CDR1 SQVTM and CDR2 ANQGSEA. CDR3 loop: CTGLRNTEAFF. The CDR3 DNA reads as TGTACAGGTCTGAGGAACACTGAAGCTTTCTTT. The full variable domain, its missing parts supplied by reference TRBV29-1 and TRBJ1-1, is SAVISQKPSRDICQRGTSLTIQCQVDSQVTMMFWYRQQPGQSLTLIATANQGSEATYESGFVIDKFPISRPNLTFSTLTVSNMSPEDSSIYLCTGLRNTEAFFGQGTRLTVV.

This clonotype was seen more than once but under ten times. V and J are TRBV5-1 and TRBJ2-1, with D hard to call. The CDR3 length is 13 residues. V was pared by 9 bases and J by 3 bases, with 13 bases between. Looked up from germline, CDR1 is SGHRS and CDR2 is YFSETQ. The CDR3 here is CATAPGSYNEQFF. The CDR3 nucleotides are TGCGCCACTGCGCCGGGCAGCTACAATGAGCAGTTCTTC.

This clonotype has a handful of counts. The chain's CDR3 is CASSQDLRLATDTQYF. CDR3 in DNA: TGCGCCAGCAGCCAAGACCTTCGACTAGCCACAGATACGCAGTATTTT. The chain links TRBV4-3 to TRBJ2-3; 7 bases match TRBD2. Germline CDR1 LGHNA, CDR2 YSLEER. The V and J ends lost 0 bases and 2 bases, in that order; junction bases with no gene match: 5. The CDR3 has 16 residues.

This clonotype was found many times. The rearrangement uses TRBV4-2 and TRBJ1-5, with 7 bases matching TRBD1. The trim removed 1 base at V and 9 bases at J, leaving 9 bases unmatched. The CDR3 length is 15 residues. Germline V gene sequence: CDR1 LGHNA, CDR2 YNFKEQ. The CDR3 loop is CASSQAGETGWPQHF. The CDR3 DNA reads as TGTGCCAGCAGCCAAGCGGGGGAGACAGGGTGGCCCCAGCATTTT.

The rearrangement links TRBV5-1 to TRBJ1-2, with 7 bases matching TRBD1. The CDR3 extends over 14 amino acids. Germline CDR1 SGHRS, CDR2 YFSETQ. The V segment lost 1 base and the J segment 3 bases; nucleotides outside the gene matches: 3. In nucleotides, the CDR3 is TGCGCCAGCAGCTTGCGTACAGGGGACTATGGCTACACCTTC. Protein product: CASSLRTGDYGYTF.

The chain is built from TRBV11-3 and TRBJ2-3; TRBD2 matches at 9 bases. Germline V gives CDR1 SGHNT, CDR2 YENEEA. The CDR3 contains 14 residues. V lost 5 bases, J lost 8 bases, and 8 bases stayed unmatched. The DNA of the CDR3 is TGTGCCAGCAGCGAGACTAGCGGAAGTGGTACGCAGTATTTT. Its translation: CASSETSGSGTQYF.

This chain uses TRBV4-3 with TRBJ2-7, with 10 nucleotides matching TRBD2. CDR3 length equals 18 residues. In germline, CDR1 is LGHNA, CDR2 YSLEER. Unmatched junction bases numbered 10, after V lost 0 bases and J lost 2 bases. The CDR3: CASSQDLSSGGVPYEQYF. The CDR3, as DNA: TGCGCCAGCAGCCAAGATCTGTCTAGCGGGGGTGTACCCTACGAGCAGTACTTC.